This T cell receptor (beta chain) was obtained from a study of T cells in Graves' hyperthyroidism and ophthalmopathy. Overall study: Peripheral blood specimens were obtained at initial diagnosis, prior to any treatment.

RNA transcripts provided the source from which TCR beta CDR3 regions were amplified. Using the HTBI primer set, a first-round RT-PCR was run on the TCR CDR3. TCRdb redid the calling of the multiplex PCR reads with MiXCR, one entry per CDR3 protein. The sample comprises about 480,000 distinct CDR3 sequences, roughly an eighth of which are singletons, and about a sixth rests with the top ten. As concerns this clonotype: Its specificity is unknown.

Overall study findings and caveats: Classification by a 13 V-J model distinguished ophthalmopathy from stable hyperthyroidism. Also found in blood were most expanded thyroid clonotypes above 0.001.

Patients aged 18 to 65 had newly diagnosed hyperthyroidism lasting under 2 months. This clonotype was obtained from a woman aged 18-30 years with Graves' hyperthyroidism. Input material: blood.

For the CDR3, the DNA is TGTGCCAGCAGCGGCGGGACTAGCGGGAGAGAGACCCAGTACTTC. It yields the protein CASSGGTSGRETQYF. The chain couples TRBV2 to TRBJ2-5, with TRBD2 matching 14 bases. CDR1 is SNHLY, CDR2 FYNNEI, per germline. With 6 bases clipped from V and 4 bases from J, the junction kept 4 bases outside the gene matches. CDR3 length equals 15 residues. Using reference TRBV2 and TRBJ2-5 for the parts outside the CDR3, the full variable domain is EPEVTQTPSHQVTQMGQEVILRCVPISNHLYFYWYRQILGQKVEFLVSFYNNEISEKSEIFDDQFSVERPDGSNFTLKIRSTKLEDSAMYFCASSGGTSGRETQYFGPGTRLLVL.